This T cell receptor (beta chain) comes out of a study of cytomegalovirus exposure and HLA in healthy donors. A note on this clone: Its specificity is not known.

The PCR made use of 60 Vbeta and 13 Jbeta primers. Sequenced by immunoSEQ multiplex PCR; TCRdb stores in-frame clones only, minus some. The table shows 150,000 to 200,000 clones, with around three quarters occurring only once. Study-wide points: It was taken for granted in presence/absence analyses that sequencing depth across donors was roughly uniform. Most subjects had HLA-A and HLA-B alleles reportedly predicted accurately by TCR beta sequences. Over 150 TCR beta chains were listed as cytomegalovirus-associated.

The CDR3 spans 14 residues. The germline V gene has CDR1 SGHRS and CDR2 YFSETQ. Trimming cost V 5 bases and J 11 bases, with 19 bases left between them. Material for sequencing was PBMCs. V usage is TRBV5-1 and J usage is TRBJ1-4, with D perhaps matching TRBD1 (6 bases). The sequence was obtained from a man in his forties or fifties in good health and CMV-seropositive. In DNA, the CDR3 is TGCGCCAGCAGGCGACAGGCGGGAGGTGAGAAACTGTTTTTT. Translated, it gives CASRRQAGGEKLFF.